This T cell receptor beta chain was retrieved from a study of shared clonotypes between healthy human individuals. Germline V gene data show CDR1 as ENHRY and CDR2 as SYGVKD. The CDR3 is 14 residues long. With 5 bases removed from V and 6 bases from J, the gap between germline ends came to 17 bases. Data came from immunoSEQ multiplex PCR; TCRdb stores just in-frame clones and leaves some out. The sample records over a million clones, 65% to 75% being singletons. The chain joins TRBV10-3 to TRBJ2-7; unclear D gene. The sequence derives from a man between 18 and 29 years old in good health. Material: memory CD4+ T cells sorted from blood. Stated subset: CD45RA-negative fraction. CDR3 in DNA: TGTGCCATCAGTACAGCAGGTGCAATCGGCGAGCAGTACTTC. Its translation is CAISTAGAIGEQYF.